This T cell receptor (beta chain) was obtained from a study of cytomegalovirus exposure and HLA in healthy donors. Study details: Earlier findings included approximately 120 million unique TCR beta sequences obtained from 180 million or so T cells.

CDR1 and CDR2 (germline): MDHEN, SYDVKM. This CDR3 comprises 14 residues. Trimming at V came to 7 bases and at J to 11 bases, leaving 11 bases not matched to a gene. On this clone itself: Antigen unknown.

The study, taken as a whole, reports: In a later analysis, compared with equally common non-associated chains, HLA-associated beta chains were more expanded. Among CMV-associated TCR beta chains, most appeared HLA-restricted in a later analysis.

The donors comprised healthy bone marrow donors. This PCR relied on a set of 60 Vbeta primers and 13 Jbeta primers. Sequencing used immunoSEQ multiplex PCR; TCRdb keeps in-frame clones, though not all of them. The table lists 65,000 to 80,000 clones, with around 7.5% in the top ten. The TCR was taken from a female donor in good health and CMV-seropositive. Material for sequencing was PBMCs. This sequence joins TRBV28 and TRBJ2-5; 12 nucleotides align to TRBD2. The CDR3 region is CASNLGLAGRQQYF. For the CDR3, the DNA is TGTGCCAGCAACCTCGGACTAGCGGGACGGCAGCAGTACTTC.